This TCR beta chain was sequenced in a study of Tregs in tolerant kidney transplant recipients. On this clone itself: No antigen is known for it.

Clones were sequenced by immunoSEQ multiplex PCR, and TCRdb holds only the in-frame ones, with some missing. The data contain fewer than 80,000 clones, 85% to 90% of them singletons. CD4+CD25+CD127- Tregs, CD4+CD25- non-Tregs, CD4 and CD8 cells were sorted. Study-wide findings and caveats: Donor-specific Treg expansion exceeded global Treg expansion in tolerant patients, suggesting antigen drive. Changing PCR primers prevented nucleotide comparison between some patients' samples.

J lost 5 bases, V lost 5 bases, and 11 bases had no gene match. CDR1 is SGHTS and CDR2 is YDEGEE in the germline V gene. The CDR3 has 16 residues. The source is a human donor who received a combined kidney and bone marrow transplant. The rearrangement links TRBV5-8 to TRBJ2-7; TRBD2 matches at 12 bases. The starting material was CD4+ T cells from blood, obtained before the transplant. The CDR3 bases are TGTGCCAGCAGACGGTCGACTAGCGGGAGAACCCACGAGCAGTACTTC. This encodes CASRRSTSGRTHEQYF.